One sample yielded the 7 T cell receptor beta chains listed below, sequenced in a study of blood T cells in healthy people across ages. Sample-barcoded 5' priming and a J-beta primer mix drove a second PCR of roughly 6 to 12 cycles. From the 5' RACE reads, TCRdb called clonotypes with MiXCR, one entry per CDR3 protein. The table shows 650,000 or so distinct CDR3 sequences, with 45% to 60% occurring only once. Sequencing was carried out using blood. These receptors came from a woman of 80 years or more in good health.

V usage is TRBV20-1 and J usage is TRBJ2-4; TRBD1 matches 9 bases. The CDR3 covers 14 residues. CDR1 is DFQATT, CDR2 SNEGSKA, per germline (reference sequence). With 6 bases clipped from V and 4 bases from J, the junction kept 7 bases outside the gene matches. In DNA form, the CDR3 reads TGCAGTGCGACGCCGGGACAGGGAAAAAACATTCAGTACTTC. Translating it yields CSATPGQGKNIQYF.

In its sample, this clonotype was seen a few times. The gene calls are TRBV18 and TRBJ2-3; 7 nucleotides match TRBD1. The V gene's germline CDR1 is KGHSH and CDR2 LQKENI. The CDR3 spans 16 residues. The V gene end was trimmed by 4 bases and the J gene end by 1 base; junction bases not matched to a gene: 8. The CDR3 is CASSQSNRGRTDTQYF. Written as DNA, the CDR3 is TGTGCCAGCTCACAATCAAACAGGGGACGCACAGATACGCAGTATTTT.

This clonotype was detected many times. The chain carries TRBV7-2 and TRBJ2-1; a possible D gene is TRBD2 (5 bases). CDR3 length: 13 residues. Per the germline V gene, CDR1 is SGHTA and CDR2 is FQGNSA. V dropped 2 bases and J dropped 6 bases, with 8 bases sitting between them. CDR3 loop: CASSLQRSNEQFF. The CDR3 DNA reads TGTGCCAGCAGCTTACAGCGGAGCAATGAGCAGTTCTTC. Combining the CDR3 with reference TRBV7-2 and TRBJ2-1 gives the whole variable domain GAGVSQSPSNKVTEKGKDVELRCDPISGHTALYWYRQSLGQGLEFLIYFQGNSAPDKSGLPSDRFSAERTGGSVSTLTIQRTQQEDSAVYLCASSLQRSNEQFFGPGTRLTVL.

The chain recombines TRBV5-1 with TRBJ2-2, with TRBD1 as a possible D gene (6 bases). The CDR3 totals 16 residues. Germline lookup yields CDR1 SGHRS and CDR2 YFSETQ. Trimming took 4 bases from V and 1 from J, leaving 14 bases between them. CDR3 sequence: CASSTLTTGNTGELFF. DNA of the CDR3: TGCGCCAGCAGCACTCTCACGACAGGGAACACCGGGGAGCTGTTTTTT.

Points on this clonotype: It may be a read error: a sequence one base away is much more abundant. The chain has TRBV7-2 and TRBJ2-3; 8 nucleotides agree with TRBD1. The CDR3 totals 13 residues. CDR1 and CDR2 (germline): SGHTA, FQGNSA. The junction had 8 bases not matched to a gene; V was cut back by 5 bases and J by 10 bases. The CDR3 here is CASSLDRVDAQYF. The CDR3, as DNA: TGTGCCAGCAGCCTGGACAGGGTTGATGCGCAGTATTTT.

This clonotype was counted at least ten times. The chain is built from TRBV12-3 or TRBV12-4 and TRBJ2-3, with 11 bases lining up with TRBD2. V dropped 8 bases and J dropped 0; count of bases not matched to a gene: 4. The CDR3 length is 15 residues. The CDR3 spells CASGASGGSTDTQYF. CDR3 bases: TGTGCCAGCGGCGCTAGCGGGGGGAGCACAGATACGCAGTATTTT.

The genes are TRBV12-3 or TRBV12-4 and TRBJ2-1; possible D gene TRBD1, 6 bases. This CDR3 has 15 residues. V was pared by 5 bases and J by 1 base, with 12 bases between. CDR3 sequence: CASSAGTHSYNEQFF. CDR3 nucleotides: TGTGCCAGCAGTGCCGGGACACATTCCTACAATGAGCAGTTCTTC.